The 20 T cell receptor beta chains below come from one sample, sequenced in a study of T cell repertoires in cytomegalovirus infection (dated by TCRdb to between 2018 and 2021). According to the study, the label for this sample's treatment or condition signals: in vitro stimulation with specific CMV peptide epitopes to enrich CMV-specific T cells. Sequencing used an Illumina HiSeq 1500. The raw public reads went through TCRdb reprocessing: fastp at Q25, MiXCR clone calling, in-frame beta chains kept. Entries that share a CDR3 protein sequence are merged under the most common genes and DNA. This sample is represented by about half a million distinct CDR3 sequences; roughly 42% of them were singletons. The ten largest clones add up to roughly two fifths of the sample. Their antigens remain unidentified. The input for sequencing was cultured PBMCs, taken from culture after CMV antigen stimulation. All receptors come from a human donor in good health (CMV status not recorded). Some clones in this sample may be carry-over from other donors' samples.

CDR3 residues: CASSQNTGGRSPLHF. The CDR3 DNA sequence: TGTGCCAGCAGCCAAAATACAGGCGGGCGCTCACCCCTCCACTTT. The chain recombines TRBV7-3 with TRBJ1-6; perhaps TRBD1 as D (5 bases). CDR1 is SGHTA and CDR2 is FQGTGA in the germline V gene. This CDR3 has 15 amino acids. Trimming cost V 5 bases and J 10 bases, with 18 bases left between them.

This chain joins TRBV5-5 and TRBJ2-1, with D possibly TRBD2 on 6 matching bases. V lost 0 bases, J lost 1 base, and 11 bases lay in between. Germline-derived CDR1 and CDR2 are SGHKS and YYEKEE (reference sequence). The CDR3 has 16 residues. The CDR3 region is CASSLAPGLSYNEQFF. For the CDR3, the DNA is TGTGCCAGCAGCTTGGCACCGGGACTTTCCTACAATGAGCAGTTCTTC.

This chain links TRBV5-4 with TRBJ2-3; D is tentatively TRBD1 or TRBD2 (6 bases each). Germline CDR1 SGHNT, CDR2 YYREEE (reference sequence). The germline V and J ends were trimmed by 4 bases and 4 bases, with 16 bases remaining between them. The CDR3 is 15 amino acids. CDR3 sequence (DNA): TGTGCCAGCAGCCCGGTGGGGGGCCAGGCAGATACGCAGTATTTT. Amino acids: CASSPVGGQADTQYF.

This chain joins TRBV5-4 and TRBJ2-3, with D possibly matching TRBD1 (6 bases). This CDR3 is 13 amino acids long. Germline loops: CDR1 SGHNT, CDR2 YYREEE (reference sequence). Trimming pared 4 bases from V and 4 bases from J, leaving 10 bases between. CDR3 protein: CASSLRTADTQYF. In DNA form, the CDR3 reads TGTGCCAGCAGCCTAAGGACAGCAGATACGCAGTATTTT.

This clonotype occurred a few times. The chain combines TRBV12-3 or TRBV12-4 with TRBJ1-6; D uncertain. Trimming stripped 10 bases from V and 9 bases from J, with 7 bases between. The CDR3 covers 10 residues. In DNA, the CDR3 is TGTGCCACCGGTGGTTCACCCCTCCACTTT. This codes for CATGGSPLHF.

The chain carries TRBV14 and TRBJ1-2, with D unclear. CDR3 length: 18 amino acids. V was clipped by 1 base and J by 0 bases, with 18 bases between them. Germline CDR1 is SGHDN and CDR2 is FVKESK. The CDR3 DNA reads as TGTGCCAGCAGCCAAGTTTGGAAGGGTGCGGGGTCTAACTATGGCTACACCTTC. Amino acid sequence: CASSQVWKGAGSNYGYTF.

The chain couples TRBV7-9 to TRBJ2-5, with D possibly being TRBD1 (5 bases). Germline-derived CDR1 and CDR2 are SEHNR and FQNEAQ (reference sequence). The CDR3 extends over 14 amino acids. Trimming removed 5 bases from V and 1 base from J, with 11 bases in between. DNA of the CDR3: TGTGCCAGCAGCAAGATGACAGCCCAAGAGACCCAGTACTTC. Translating it yields CASSKMTAQETQYF.

This chain joins TRBV7-2 and TRBJ1-6, with TRBD1 matching 7 bases. The CDR3 sequence is 15 residues long. The V and J ends lost 1 base and 8 bases, in that order; junction bases with no gene match: 5. Germline V gene lookup returns CDR1 SGHTA and CDR2 FQGNSA. CDR3 sequence reads: CASSLVRQGDSPLHF. CDR3 DNA: TGTGCCAGCAGCTTAGTTCGACAGGGTGATTCACCCCTCCACTTT.

This chain uses TRBV12-3 or TRBV12-4 with TRBJ2-3; tentative D call: TRBD2 (6 bases). V lost 2 bases and J 6 bases, leaving 9 bases between the germline ends. The CDR3 loop spans 13 amino acids. This CDR3 is CASSLLAADTQYF. CDR3 DNA sequence: TGTGCCAGCAGTTTATTAGCGGCGGATACGCAGTATTTT.

The V gene is TRBV5-1, the J gene TRBJ2-3; 7 nucleotides align to TRBD1. The CDR3 runs to 14 residues. Germline-derived CDR1 and CDR2 are SGHRS and YFSETQ. With 3 bases clipped from V and 1 base from J, the junction kept 2 bases outside the gene matches. CDR3 sequence reads: CASSWGTGTDTQYF. The CDR3 bases are TGCGCCAGCAGCTGGGGGACAGGCACAGATACGCAGTATTTT.

The chain's CDR3 is CASSENGYEQYF. DNA for the CDR3: TGTGCCAGCAGTGAAAACGGCTACGAGCAGTACTTC. J is TRBJ2-7 and V is TRBV2; D gene unclear. This CDR3 is 12 amino acids long. The V gene's germline CDR1 is SNHLY and CDR2 FYNNEI. The V gene lost 2 bases and the J gene lost 3 bases, with 5 bases spanning the gap.

The J gene is TRBJ1-5, the V gene TRBV19; 8 bases are a match to TRBD1. Germline values: CDR1 LNHDA, CDR2 SQIVND (reference sequence). The CDR3 has 13 residues. Trimming at V came to 6 bases and at J to 9 bases, leaving 7 bases not matched to a gene. The CDR3 region has the DNA TGTGCCAGTAGCCAGACAGGGGAGCGGCCCCAGCATTTT. Its translation is CASSQTGERPQHF.

This clonotype was picked up a small number of times. The chain has TRBV5-3 and TRBJ2-5; 12 nucleotides align to TRBD1. TRBV5-3 is identified as an open reading frame with a role that is uncertain. This CDR3 region has 15 residues. V lost 8 bases, J lost 5 bases, and 10 bases stayed unmatched. The CDR3 nucleotides read TGTGCCAGCAGCCGGGGACAGGGGGCATATGAGACCCAGTACTTC. This sequence encodes CASSRGQGAYETQYF.

The chain combines TRBV20-1 with TRBJ2-5, with TRBD2 matching over 8 bases. The CDR3 runs 14 residues. Per germline, CDR1 DFQATT and CDR2 SNEGSKA (reference sequence). J was trimmed by 4 bases and V by 8 bases; bases with no gene match: 12. In nucleotides, the CDR3 is TGCAGTCCTCTTTGGCGGGGGGCCGTAGAGACCCAGTACTTC. Translating gives CSPLWRGAVETQYF.

The chain has TRBV7-2 and TRBJ2-2; no reliable D call. Trimming removed 5 bases from V and 4 bases from J, with 17 bases in between. Germline loops: CDR1 SGHTA, CDR2 FQGNSA. This CDR3 comprises 16 residues. The CDR3 reads CASSPEWSTSTGELFF. The CDR3 nucleotides are TGTGCCAGCAGCCCAGAGTGGAGCACGAGCACCGGGGAGCTGTTTTTT. The full variable domain, with the rest looked up from reference TRBV7-2 and TRBJ2-2, is GAGVSQSPSNKVTEKGKDVELRCDPISGHTALYWYRQSLGQGLEFLIYFQGNSAPDKSGLPSDRFSAERTGGSVSTLTIQRTQQEDSAVYLCASSPEWSTSTGELFFGEGSRLTVL.

Here the CDR3 DNA reads TGTGCCAGCTCACCAAACCCCGGGACAGGGGTTGGCTACACCTTC. This codes for CASSPNPGTGVGYTF. The chain is built from TRBV18 and TRBJ1-2, with TRBD1 matching over 10 bases. This CDR3 is built from 15 residues. The junction had 7 bases not matched to a gene; V was cut back by 2 bases and J by 7 bases. Germline CDR1 KGHSH, CDR2 LQKENI.

The rearrangement joins TRBV10-3 to TRBJ2-3; the D gene is possibly TRBD2 (5 bases). V was clipped by 0 bases and J by 2 bases, with 9 bases between them. Germline assignment: CDR1 ENHRY and CDR2 SYGVKD. The CDR3 has 15 amino acids. CDR3 sequence (DNA): TGTGCCATCAGTGAGTCAAGCGGATACACAGATACGCAGTATTTT. It yields the protein CAISESSGYTDTQYF.

V is TRBV10-3 and J is TRBJ2-5, with 12 bases aligning to TRBD2. Germline assignment: CDR1 ENHRY and CDR2 SYGVKD. This CDR3 spans 15 amino acids. V trimming: 5 bases; J trimming: 5 bases; junction bases outside the gene matches: 6. This CDR3 is CAISQLAGGRETQYF. The CDR3 DNA follows: TGTGCCATCAGTCAACTAGCGGGAGGTCGGGAGACCCAGTACTTC.

This chain joins TRBV7-9 and TRBJ2-7; D is perhaps TRBD1 (6 bases). V was trimmed by 0 bases and J by 3 bases, leaving 9 bases between them. The CDR3 runs to 14 residues. CDR1 SEHNR and CDR2 FQNEAQ come from the germline V gene (reference sequence). The CDR3 sequence: CASSLAQGLYEQYF. Here the CDR3 DNA reads TGTGCCAGCAGCTTAGCCCAGGGGCTCTACGAGCAGTACTTC.

This rearrangement joins TRBV4-1 to TRBJ1-4; 9 bases fit TRBD1. The length of the CDR3 is 16 residues. Per germline, CDR1 MGHRA and CDR2 YSYEKL. V lost 3 bases to trimming and J lost 7 bases; unmatched junction nucleotides: 9. CDR3 amino acids: CASSQDYRGLGEKLFF. CDR3 bases: TGCGCCAGCAGCCAGGATTACAGGGGGCTAGGTGAAAAACTGTTTTTT.